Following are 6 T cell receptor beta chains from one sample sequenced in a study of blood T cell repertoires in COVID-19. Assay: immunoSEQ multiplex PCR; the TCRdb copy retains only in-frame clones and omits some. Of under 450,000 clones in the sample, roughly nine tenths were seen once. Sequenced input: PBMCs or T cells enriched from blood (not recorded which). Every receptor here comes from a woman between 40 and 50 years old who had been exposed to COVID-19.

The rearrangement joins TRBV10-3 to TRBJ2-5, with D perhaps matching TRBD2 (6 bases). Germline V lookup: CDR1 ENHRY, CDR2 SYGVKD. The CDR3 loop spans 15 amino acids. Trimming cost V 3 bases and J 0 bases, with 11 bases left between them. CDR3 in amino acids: CAISDPGEYQETQYF. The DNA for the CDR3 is TGTGCCATCAGTGACCCGGGAGAGTACCAAGAGACCCAGTACTTC.

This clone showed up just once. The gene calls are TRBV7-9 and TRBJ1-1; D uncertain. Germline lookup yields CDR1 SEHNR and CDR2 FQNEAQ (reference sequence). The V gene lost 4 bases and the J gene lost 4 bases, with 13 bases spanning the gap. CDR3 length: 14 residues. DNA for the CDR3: TGTGCCAGCAGCTGGAGGGAGGAGAGCACTGAAGCTTTCTTT. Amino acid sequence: CASSWREESTEAFF.

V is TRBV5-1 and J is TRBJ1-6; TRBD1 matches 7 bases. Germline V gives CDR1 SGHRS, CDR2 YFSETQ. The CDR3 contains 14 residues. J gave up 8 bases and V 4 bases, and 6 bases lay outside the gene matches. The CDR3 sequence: CASSPDRVDSPLHF. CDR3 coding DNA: TGCGCCAGCAGCCCTGACAGGGTTGATTCACCCCTCCACTTT.

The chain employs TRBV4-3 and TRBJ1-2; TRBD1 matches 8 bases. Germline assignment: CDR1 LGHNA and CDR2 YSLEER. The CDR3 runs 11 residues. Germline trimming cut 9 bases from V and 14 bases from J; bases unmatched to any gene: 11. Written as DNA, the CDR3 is TGCGCCAGTGGACAGGGACTCAGTAGGACCTTC. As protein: CASGQGLSRTF.

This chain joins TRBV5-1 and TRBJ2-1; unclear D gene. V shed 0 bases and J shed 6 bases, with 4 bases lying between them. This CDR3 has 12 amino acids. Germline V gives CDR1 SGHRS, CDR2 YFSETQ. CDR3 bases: TGCGCCAGCAGCTTGGGAGGCAATGAGCAGTTCTTC. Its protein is CASSLGGNEQFF.

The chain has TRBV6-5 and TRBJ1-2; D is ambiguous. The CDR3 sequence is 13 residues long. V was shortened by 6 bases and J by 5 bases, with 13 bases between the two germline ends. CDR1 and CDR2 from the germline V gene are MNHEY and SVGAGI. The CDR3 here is CASRLTQQYGYTF. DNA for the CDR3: TGTGCCAGCAGACTGACACAGCAATATGGCTACACCTTC.